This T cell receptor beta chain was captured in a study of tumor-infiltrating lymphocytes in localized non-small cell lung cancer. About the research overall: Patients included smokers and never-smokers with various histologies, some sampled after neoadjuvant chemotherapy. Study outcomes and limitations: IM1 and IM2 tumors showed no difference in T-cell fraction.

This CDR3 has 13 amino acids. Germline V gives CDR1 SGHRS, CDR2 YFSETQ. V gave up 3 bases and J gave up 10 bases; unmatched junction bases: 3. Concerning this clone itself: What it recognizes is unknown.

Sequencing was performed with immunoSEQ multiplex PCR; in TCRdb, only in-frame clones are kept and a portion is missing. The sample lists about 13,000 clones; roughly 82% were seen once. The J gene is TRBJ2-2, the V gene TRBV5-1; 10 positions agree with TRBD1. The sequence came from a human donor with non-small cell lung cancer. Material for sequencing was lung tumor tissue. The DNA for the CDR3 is TGCGCCAGCAGCTGGGGACAGGGGAAGGAGCTGTTTTTT. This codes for CASSWGQGKELFF.